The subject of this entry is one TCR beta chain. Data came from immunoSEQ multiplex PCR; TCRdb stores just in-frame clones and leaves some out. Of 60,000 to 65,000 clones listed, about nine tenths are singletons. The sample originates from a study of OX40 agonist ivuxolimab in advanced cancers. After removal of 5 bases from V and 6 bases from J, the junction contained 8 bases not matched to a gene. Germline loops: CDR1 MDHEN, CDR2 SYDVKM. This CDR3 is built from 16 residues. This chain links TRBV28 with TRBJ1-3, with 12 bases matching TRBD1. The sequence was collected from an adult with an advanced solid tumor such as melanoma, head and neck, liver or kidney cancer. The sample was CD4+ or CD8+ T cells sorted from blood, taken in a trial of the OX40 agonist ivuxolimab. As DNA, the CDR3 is TGTGCCAGCAGTACGCCCGGGACAGGGGGCGTAAACACCATATATTTT. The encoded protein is CASSTPGTGGVNTIYF.